This TCR beta chain derives from a study of human T cells and chemical hapten exposure. This clonotype came up a few times. The antigen remains undetermined. Stated time point: patch test 1, 2 weeks after DPC sensitization. Indicated treatment: therapeutic diphenylcyclopropenone sensitization with weekly scalp DPC. People who gave samples had alopecia, were 18 to 70 years old, and were suitable for DPC. The authors extracted total RNA from unfractionated whole blood. Whole-study findings and limits: The immune response of these alopecia patients might not match healthy individuals'.

In TCRdb, the RACE reads were re-called with MiXCR into one record per CDR3 protein. The table records about 49,000 distinct CDR3 sequences, about 9% of them present only once. The germline V gene has CDR1 DFQATT and CDR2 SNEGSKA (reference sequence). Trimming took 4 bases from V and 4 from J; bases not matched to a gene: 5. This CDR3 comprises 13 residues. This sequence joins TRBV20-1 and TRBJ1-2, with 8 bases matching TRBD1. The receptor was isolated from a woman aged 50 to 60 with alopecia areata. Some clones in this sample may be carry-over from other donors' samples. The source material was whole blood, sampled in connection with sensitization to the hapten diphenylcyclopropenone (DPC). This CDR3 reads CSATDTGGYGYTF. DNA for the CDR3: TGCAGTGCTACCGACACAGGGGGCTATGGCTACACCTTC.